The entry below describes one T cell receptor beta chain. The CDR3 covers 15 residues. The V end lost 4 bases, the J end lost 1 base, and 14 bases lay between the germline ends. Germline V gene data show CDR1 as SEHNR and CDR2 as FQNEAQ (reference sequence). The data derive from a study of blood T cell repertoires in COVID-19. At the level of the study: PBMCs, B-cell-depleted T cells, or T cells provided the cDNA or gDNA that made up the material.

Profiling relied on immunoSEQ multiplex PCR, and the TCRdb table lists in-frame clones only, not all of them. The sample lists tens of thousands of clones, 70% to 90% occurring once. The clonotype was recovered from a man between 65 and 85 years old with acute or convalescent COVID-19. The genes are TRBV7-9 and TRBJ2-7; tentatively, D is TRBD1 (6 bases). The sequencing input was peripheral blood. CDR3 sequence: CASSWSIGQSYEQYF. Written as DNA, the CDR3 is TGTGCCAGCAGCTGGTCGATCGGACAGTCCTACGAGCAGTACTTC.